This is a list of T cell receptor beta chains from one sample in a study of cytomegalovirus exposure and HLA in healthy donors. The repertoire was sequenced with immunoSEQ multiplex PCR; TCRdb's copy has only in-frame clones and lacks some. The sample yields about 98,000 clones, less than 70% seen once. Sequenced sample: PBMCs. These TCRs come from a female donor in good health and CMV-seronegative. CDR3s include the opening cysteine and the closing phenylalanine or tryptophan. D genes are given only for firm matches. Where a row states a size, it is once, few, many or the class of an expanded clone; other rows omit it.

d_call: NA; clone_size: NA; v_call: TRBV4-1; j_call: TRBJ2-3; cdr3_aa: CASSQVSDLGDTQYF; cdr3_nt: TGCGCCAGCAGCCAAGTATCCGACCTCGGGGATACGCAGTATTTT
d_call: NA; clone_size: NA; v_call: TRBV19; j_call: TRBJ1-4; cdr3_aa: CASRRRGYEKLFF; cdr3_nt: TGTGCCAGTAGACGCAGGGGTTATGAAAAACTGTTTTTT
d_call: TRBD2; clone_size: NA; v_call: TRBV7-8; j_call: TRBJ2-5; cdr3_aa: CASSLMAGGGETQYF; cdr3_nt: TGTGCCAGCAGCTTAATGGCGGGGGGCGGGGAGACCCAGTACTTC
d_call: TRBD2; clone_size: NA; v_call: TRBV11-3; j_call: TRBJ2-7; cdr3_aa: CASSSPSGGYEQYF; cdr3_nt: TGTGCCAGCAGCTCCCCTAGCGGGGGCTACGAGCAGTACTTC
d_call: NA; clone_size: NA; v_call: TRBV19; j_call: TRBJ1-2; cdr3_aa: CASSYRAGYGYTF; cdr3_nt: TGTGCCAGTAGTTACAGGGCGGGCTATGGCTACACCTTC
d_call: NA; clone_size: NA; v_call: TRBV10-2; j_call: TRBJ2-5; cdr3_aa: CASLRGLEETQYF; cdr3_nt: TGCGCCAGCTTGCGGGGTTTGGAAGAGACCCAGTACTTC
d_call: NA; clone_size: NA; v_call: TRBV7-9; j_call: TRBJ1-4; cdr3_aa: CASSPGRATNEKLFF; cdr3_nt: TGTGCCAGCAGCCCGGGCAGGGCAACTAATGAAAAACTGTTTTTT
d_call: TRBD2; clone_size: NA; v_call: TRBV5-4; j_call: TRBJ2-7; cdr3_aa: CASSLGVAGGSYEQYF; cdr3_nt: TGTGCCAGCAGCTTGGGTGTAGCGGGGGGATCCTACGAGCAGTACTTC
d_call: NA; clone_size: NA; v_call: TRBV2; j_call: TRBJ1-1; cdr3_aa: CASRNGNTEAFF; cdr3_nt: TGTGCCAGCAGGAACGGGAACACTGAAGCTTTCTTT
d_call: NA; clone_size: NA; v_call: TRBV4-1; j_call: TRBJ2-7; cdr3_aa: CASSQSGLDEQYF; cdr3_nt: TGCGCCAGCAGCCAAAGCGGTCTTGACGAGCAGTACTTC
d_call: TRBD2; clone_size: few; v_call: TRBV6-5; j_call: TRBJ2-1; cdr3_aa: CASTSGASGTVEQFF; cdr3_nt: TGTGCCAGCACCTCCGGGGCTAGCGGGACGGTTGAGCAGTTCTTC
d_call: TRBD2; clone_size: NA; v_call: TRBV11-2; j_call: TRBJ2-5; cdr3_aa: CASSLVPGGPTETQYF; cdr3_nt: TGTGCCAGCAGCTTAGTACCGGGGGGGCCTACGGAGACCCAGTACTTC
d_call: NA; clone_size: NA; v_call: TRBV7-2; j_call: TRBJ1-1; cdr3_aa: CASSPQNTEAFF; cdr3_nt: TGTGCCAGCAGCCCCCAGAACACTGAAGCTTTCTTT
d_call: NA; clone_size: NA; v_call: TRBV5-1; j_call: TRBJ2-2; cdr3_aa: CASSLTTGANTGELFF; cdr3_nt: TGCGCCAGCAGCTTGACTACAGGCGCGAACACCGGGGAGCTGTTTTTT
d_call: NA; clone_size: few; v_call: TRBV25-1; j_call: TRBJ2-2; cdr3_aa: CASSESEVDTGELFF; cdr3_nt: TGTGCCAGCAGTGAATCGGAGGTTGACACCGGGGAGCTGTTTTTT
d_call: TRBD2; clone_size: NA; v_call: TRBV28; j_call: TRBJ2-1; cdr3_aa: CASSRRLAGGNEQFF; cdr3_nt: TGTGCCAGCAGCCGGAGACTAGCGGGAGGGAATGAGCAGTTCTTC
d_call: TRBD2; clone_size: NA; v_call: TRBV7-6; j_call: TRBJ2-7; cdr3_aa: CASSLAGSGAYEQYF; cdr3_nt: TGTGCCAGCAGCTTAGCAGGTAGCGGGGCCTACGAGCAGTACTTC
d_call: TRBD2; clone_size: NA; v_call: TRBV11-3; j_call: TRBJ2-7; cdr3_aa: CASTGRGAGGPYEQYF; cdr3_nt: TGTGCCAGCACCGGGCGAGGAGCGGGGGGGCCCTACGAGCAGTACTTC
d_call: TRBD2; clone_size: NA; v_call: TRBV7-8; j_call: TRBJ2-1; cdr3_aa: CASSFRTSGRDEQFF; cdr3_nt: TGTGCCAGCAGCTTTAGGACTAGCGGGAGGGATGAGCAGTTCTTC
d_call: TRBD2; clone_size: NA; v_call: TRBV4-1; j_call: TRBJ2-3; cdr3_aa: CASSPLAGGTDTQYF; cdr3_nt: TGCGCCAGCAGCCCCCTAGCGGGGGGGACGGATACGCAGTATTTT
d_call: NA; clone_size: few; v_call: TRBV5-4; j_call: TRBJ2-5; cdr3_aa: CASSLTGLAGTQETQYF; cdr3_nt: TGTGCCAGCAGCTTGACGGGGCTGGCGGGAACTCAAGAGACCCAGTACTTC
d_call: NA; clone_size: NA; v_call: TRBV5-8; j_call: TRBJ2-5; cdr3_aa: CASSSPSLRGETQYF; cdr3_nt: TGTGCCAGCAGCTCCCCAAGCCTCCGGGGGGAGACCCAGTACTTC